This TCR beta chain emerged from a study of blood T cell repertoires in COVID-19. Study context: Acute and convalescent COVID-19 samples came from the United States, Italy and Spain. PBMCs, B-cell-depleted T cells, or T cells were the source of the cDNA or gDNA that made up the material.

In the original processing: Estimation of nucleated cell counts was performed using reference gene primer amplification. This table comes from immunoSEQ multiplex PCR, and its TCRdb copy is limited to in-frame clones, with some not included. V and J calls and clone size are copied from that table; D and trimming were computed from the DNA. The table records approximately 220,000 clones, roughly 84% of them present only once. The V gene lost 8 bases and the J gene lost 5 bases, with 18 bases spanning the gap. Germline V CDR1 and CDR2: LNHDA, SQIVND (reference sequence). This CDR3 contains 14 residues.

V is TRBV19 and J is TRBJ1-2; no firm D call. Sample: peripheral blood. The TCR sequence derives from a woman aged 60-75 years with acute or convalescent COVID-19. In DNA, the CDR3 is TGTGCCAGTGCAGCTCGTCTCGACATTTATGGCTACACCTTC. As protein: CASAARLDIYGYTF.